This TCR beta chain derives from a study of cytomegalovirus exposure and HLA in healthy donors. Study-level findings and limits: A later analysis by the authors found several of the most significant clusters apparently linked to common viral pathogens. Cytomegalovirus association was listed for 164 TCR beta chains. TCR beta V segments were, for the most part, productive about 87% or about 30% of the time in an earlier analysis.

Both 60 Vbeta primers and 13 Jbeta primers went into the PCR. Data came from immunoSEQ multiplex PCR; TCRdb stores just in-frame clones and leaves some out. The table lists around 130,000 clones, about 63% of them singletons. Regarding this clone: Its matching antigen is unknown. Other DNA sequences from this sample encode an identical CDR3 as well.

After removal of 4 bases from V and 4 bases from J, the junction contained 2 bases not matched to a gene. CDR1 is MNHNS and CDR2 is SASEGT in the germline V gene. The CDR3 runs to 14 residues. This clonotype originated in a man in his thirties or forties in good health and CMV-seropositive. V and J are TRBV6-1 and TRBJ2-1; 9 bases align to TRBD2. The sequencing input was PBMCs. CDR3 bases: TGTGCCAGCAGTGGACTAGCGGCTTACAATGAGCAGTTCTTC. This codes for CASSGLAAYNEQFF.